Listed below are T cell receptor beta chains from one sample, sequenced in a study of T cells in Graves' hyperthyroidism and ophthalmopathy. TCRdb processed the multiplex PCR reads anew with MiXCR; each CDR3 protein has one entry. In the table there are about 98,000 distinct CDR3 sequences, roughly 40% of which are singletons. The specimen was peripheral blood or thyroid tissue (not recorded which). Receptor source: a woman younger than 45 with Graves' hyperthyroidism. The CDR3 runs from the conserved cysteine through the conserved F or W. The order of the fields is V gene, J gene, D gene, clone size, CDR3 protein, CDR3 DNA. D genes are given only for firm matches. Clone size, where shown, is once, few, many, or a class for clones that have expanded.

>TRBV2|TRBJ1-2|-|medium-sized
CASSERRFLTGRRYGYTF
TGTGCCAGCAGTGAGAGGAGGTTTCTGACAGGAAGAAGGTATGGCTACACCTTC
>TRBV20-1|TRBJ2-7|TRBD2|many
CSAPGTSGISYEQYF
TGCAGTGCTCCAGGGACTAGCGGAATCTCCTACGAGCAGTACTTC
>TRBV28|TRBJ2-3|-|-
CASSLWATGEGTDTQYF
TGTGCCAGCAGTTTATGGGCAACGGGAGAGGGCACAGATACGCAGTATTTT
>TRBV6-5|TRBJ1-4|-|many
CASCKGRENEKLFF
TGTGCCAGCTGTAAGGGCAGAGAGAATGAAAAACTGTTTTTT
>TRBV7-7|TRBJ2-2|TRBD1|many
CASSEGQGAITGELFF
TGTGCTAGCAGCGAAGGACAGGGGGCCATCACCGGGGAGCTGTTTTTT
>TRBV6-5|TRBJ1-5|-|many
CATSDSISNQPQHF
TGTGCCACCTCTGACAGTATTAGCAATCAGCCCCAGCATTTT
>TRBV11-2|TRBJ2-7|-|-
CASSLGRSATYEQYF
TGTGCCAGCAGCTTAGGACGGTCCGCGACCTACGAGCAGTACTTC
>TRBV6-2/TRBV6-3|TRBJ2-7|-|-
CASSYAGRNEQYF
TGTGCCAGCAGTTACGCAGGTCGCAACGAGCAGTACTTC
>TRBV11-2|TRBJ2-7|TRBD2|-
CASSFLGGSPEQYF
TGTGCCAGCAGTTTTTTGGGCGGGAGCCCCGAGCAGTACTTC
>TRBV2|TRBJ1-5|TRBD1|-
CASFGQGGQPQHF
TGTGCCAGCTTTGGACAGGGAGGTCAGCCCCAGCATTTT
>TRBV5-1|TRBJ1-1|-|many
CASSLWRKNTEAFF
TGCGCCAGCAGCTTGTGGCGGAAGAACACTGAAGCTTTCTTT
>TRBV7-3|TRBJ2-7|TRBD1|many
CASSSRQGGEQYF
TGTGCCAGCAGCTCCCGACAGGGTGGAGAGCAGTACTTC
>TRBV2|TRBJ1-2|-|many
CASSEETGGYGYTF
TGTGCCAGCAGTGAAGAAACAGGCGGCTATGGCTACACCTTC
>TRBV15|TRBJ1-3|-|-
CATSSLAGSGNTIYF
TGTGCCACCAGCAGCTTGGCAGGCTCTGGAAACACCATATATTTT
>TRBV11-2|TRBJ2-7|-|many
CASTPTRGLYEQYF
TGTGCCAGCACTCCGACTCGGGGGCTCTACGAGCAGTACTTC
>TRBV9|TRBJ1-1|-|many
CASSVAQRNTEAFF
TGTGCCAGCAGCGTAGCACAGAGGAACACTGAAGCTTTCTTT
>TRBV28|TRBJ1-5|-|many
CASRVRGWNQPQHF
TGTGCCAGCAGAGTTCGGGGGTGGAATCAGCCCCAGCATTTT
>TRBV2|TRBJ2-3|-|-
CASSPPTGTHSGVDTQYF
TGTGCCAGCAGTCCGCCTACCGGGACCCACTCGGGTGTTGATACGCAGTATTTT
>TRBV10-2|TRBJ1-1|-|many
CASSEFFQGRTEAFF
TGCGCCAGCAGTGAGTTCTTTCAGGGAAGAACTGAAGCTTTCTTT
>TRBV7-9|TRBJ2-5|-|many
CASSFFQAGAETQYF
TGTGCCAGCAGCTTCTTCCAGGCCGGGGCAGAGACCCAGTACTTC
>TRBV12-3/TRBV12-4|TRBJ1-5|-|many
CASSMDGYSNQPQHF
TGTGCCAGCAGTATGGACGGGTATAGCAATCAGCCCCAGCATTTT
>TRBV7-9|TRBJ2-5|-|-
CASRGYQGETQYF
TGTGCCAGCAGGGGCTATCAGGGAGAGACCCAGTACTTC
>TRBV6-6|TRBJ1-4|TRBD1|-
CASSYLTGEKLFF
TGTGCCAGCAGTTACCTGACAGGGGAAAAACTGTTTTTT
>TRBV20-1|TRBJ2-7|TRBD2|-
CSATGTSGYEQYF
TGCAGTGCAACCGGAACTAGCGGGTACGAGCAGTACTTC
>TRBV20-1|TRBJ1-5|TRBD1|-
CSAILDRGQQPQHF
TGCAGTGCGATTTTAGACAGGGGGCAACAGCCCCAGCATTTT
>TRBV20-1|TRBJ1-2|-|-
CSARGQGLDGYTF
TGCAGTGCTAGAGGGCAGGGGCTTGATGGCTACACCTTC
>TRBV11-2|TRBJ1-2|TRBD1|many
CASSSFRGLDYGYTF
TGTGCCAGCAGCTCGTTCAGGGGGCTGGACTATGGCTACACCTTC
>TRBV28|TRBJ2-7|TRBD2|few
CASSPTASGGPYEQYF
TGTGCCAGCTCACCGACGGCTAGCGGGGGTCCCTACGAGCAGTACTTC
>TRBV6-1|TRBJ2-7|TRBD2|many
CATKTSQGYEQYF
TGTGCCACCAAGACTAGCCAGGGCTACGAGCAGTACTTC
>TRBV5-1|TRBJ2-7|-|-
CASSYGTTHGLERYF
TGCGCCAGCAGCTATGGGACCACCCATGGATTAGAGCGGTACTTC
>TRBV29-1|TRBJ2-7|-|many
CSVEVDSYEQYF
TGCAGCGTTGAAGTTGACAGCTACGAGCAGTACTTC
>TRBV7-2|TRBJ2-2|-|once
CACSSTGVGELFF
TGCGCCTGCAGCTCGACAGGAGTCGGGGAGCTGTTTTTT
>TRBV30|TRBJ1-2|-|-
CAWSPGGGYTF
TGTGCCTGGAGTCCGGGGGGAGGCTACACCTTC
>TRBV7-2|TRBJ1-4|-|many
CASSLDSGPIGEKLFF
TGTGCCAGCAGCTTAGATTCAGGCCCTATCGGAGAAAAACTGTTTTTT
>TRBV25-1|TRBJ1-5|-|-
CASSTPASQHF
TGTGCCAGCAGTACACCCGCCTCCCAGCATTTT
>TRBV7-9|TRBJ1-5|TRBD1|once
CASRGQGGGHSNQPQHF
TGTGCCAGCAGAGGACAGGGCGGGGGCCATAGCAATCAGCCCCAGCATTTT
>TRBV20-1|TRBJ2-3|-|-
CSAQIEDTQYF
TGCAGTGCCCAGATAGAGGATACGCAGTATTTT
>TRBV29-1|TRBJ1-1|-|-
CSSSPGLNTEAFF
TGCAGCAGTTCGCCGGGACTAAACACTGAAGCTTTCTTT
>TRBV6-5|TRBJ2-3|TRBD2|few
CASSSILGLARRDTQYF
TGTGCCAGCAGTTCCATCTTAGGACTAGCGCGGAGAGATACGCAGTATTTT
>TRBV24-1|TRBJ1-1|TRBD1|many
CATLDRSGTEAFF
TGTGCCACCTTGGACAGGTCTGGAACTGAAGCTTTCTTT